Shown below are 12 T cell receptor beta chains from a single sample sequenced in a study of blood T cell repertoires in COVID-19. Measured with immunoSEQ multiplex PCR; TCRdb has only the in-frame clones, and not every one. The sample carries approximately 94,000 clones, approximately 90% recorded once. Sequenced material: peripheral blood. These receptors all come from a woman of 80 years or more with active COVID-19.

The chain has TRBV9 and TRBJ1-4, with TRBD1 matching 8 bases. The V gene end was trimmed by 4 bases and the J gene end by 7 bases; junction bases not matched to a gene: 9. Looked up from germline, CDR1 is SGDLS and CDR2 is YYNGEE. The CDR3 sequence is 15 residues long. CDR3 sequence reads: CASSIDRGGVEKLFF. The CDR3, as DNA: TGTGCCAGCAGCATCGACAGGGGCGGTGTTGAAAAACTGTTTTTT.

The chain couples TRBV4-2 to TRBJ2-7, with 9 bases fitting TRBD2. V was clipped by 0 bases and J by 3 bases; unmatched bases: 9. The CDR3 runs 17 residues. The germline V gene has CDR1 LGHNA and CDR2 YNFKEQ. CDR3 in DNA: TGTGCCAGCAGCCAAGATCTAGCTAGCGGGACCTACTACGAGCAGTACTTC. This sequence encodes CASSQDLASGTYYEQYF.

The sample holds a few counts of this clone. The chain couples TRBV3-1 (or the pseudogene TRBV3-2) to TRBJ1-5; perhaps TRBD1 as D (6 bases). CDR1 is LGHDT, CDR2 YNNKEL, per germline (reference sequence). CDR3 length: 12 residues. Trimming took 3 bases from V and 7 from J, leaving 7 bases between them. CDR3 nucleotide sequence: TGTGCCAGCAGCCATGGGGGCCAGCCCCAGCATTTT. This codes for CASSHGGQPQHF.

In DNA, the CDR3 is TGTGCCAGCACCCTCACGGGGGACTACCAAGAGACCCAGTACTTC. Residues: CASTLTGDYQETQYF. The V call is TRBV28, the J call TRBJ2-5; weak D call: TRBD2 (6 bases). In germline, CDR1 is MDHEN, CDR2 SYDVKM. Trimming took off 7 bases at V and 0 bases at J, with 15 bases between the two ends. The CDR3 totals 15 residues.

This clone has only a few counts. The V and J genes are TRBV13 and TRBJ1-4; no reliable D call. V was pared by 7 bases and J by 5 bases, with 11 bases between. The germline V gene encodes CDR1 PRHDT and CDR2 FYEKMQ (reference sequence). This CDR3 region has 13 residues. Here the CDR3 reads CASNPQWNEKLFF. The CDR3 bases are TGTGCCAGCAATCCACAATGGAATGAAAAACTGTTTTTT.

The chain links TRBV5-1 to TRBJ2-1; the match to TRBD2 covers 10 bases. Germline V gene lookup returns CDR1 SGHRS and CDR2 YFSETQ. This CDR3 is 15 amino acids long. V shed 5 bases, J shed 6 bases, and the junction held 8 bases outside the gene matches. The CDR3 spells CASRPASGSFNEQFF. CDR3 bases: TGCGCCAGCAGACCAGCTAGCGGGAGTTTCAATGAGCAGTTCTTC.

Of note for this clone: Other DNA sequences in this specimen translate into the identical CDR3. V usage is TRBV7-6 and J usage is TRBJ1-4, with TRBD1 matching over 9 bases. The CDR3 sequence is 14 residues long. From germline, CDR1 is SGHVS and CDR2 FNYEAQ. J was trimmed by 8 bases and V by 5 bases; bases with no gene match: 6. The CDR3 coding sequence is TGTGCCAGCAGCCCAGGACAGGGGCGGGAAAAACTGTTTTTT. It encodes CASSPGQGREKLFF.

The V and J genes are TRBV4-1 and TRBJ2-1, with 7 bases fitting TRBD1. The CDR3 spans 16 residues. Germline V lookup: CDR1 MGHRA, CDR2 YSYEKL. V gave up 0 bases and J gave up 5 bases; unmatched junction bases: 7. This chain's CDR3 is CASSQDPGQSHNEQFF. The CDR3 DNA reads TGCGCCAGCAGCCAAGATCCGGGACAGAGCCACAATGAGCAGTTCTTC.

The rearrangement uses TRBV7-8 and TRBJ2-1; TRBD2 agrees at 8 bases. Germline CDR1 SGHVS, CDR2 FQNEAQ. CDR3 length equals 15 residues. Trimming at V came to 5 bases and at J to 0 bases, leaving 3 bases not matched to a gene. CDR3 nucleotides: TGTGCCAGCAGCGTCAGCGGGAGCTCCTACAATGAGCAGTTCTTC. Translating it yields CASSVSGSSYNEQFF.

V is TRBV5-1 and J is TRBJ2-3; D possibly corresponds to TRBD1 (6 bases). V was pared by 0 bases and J by 4 bases, with 9 bases between. The CDR3 consists of 14 residues. Per the germline V gene, CDR1 is SGHRS and CDR2 is YFSETQ. CDR3 sequence (DNA): TGCGCCAGCAGCTTGGGACAGGACTCAGATACGCAGTATTTT. The encoded protein is CASSLGQDSDTQYF.

The chain employs TRBV12-3 or TRBV12-4 and TRBJ1-6, with D tentatively TRBD1 (5 bases). CDR3 length: 13 residues. V was cut by 4 bases and J by 7 bases, with 8 bases left in between. The CDR3 loop reads CASSWGSNSPLHF. DNA for the CDR3: TGTGCCAGCAGTTGGGGCAGCAATTCACCCCTCCACTTT.

This chain joins TRBV7-6 and TRBJ2-3; maybe TRBD2 (7 bases). V gave up 1 base and J gave up 5 bases, with 13 bases separating them. There are 15 residues in the CDR3. Germline V gene data show CDR1 as SGHVS and CDR2 as FNYEAQ. CDR3 region: CASSLDGGRKDTQYF. The CDR3 DNA is TGTGCCAGCAGCTTAGACGGGGGGCGCAAAGATACGCAGTATTTT.